The next 12 T cell receptor beta chains were all read from a single sample in a study of T cell repertoires in cytomegalovirus infection (dated by TCRdb to about 2019). The sequencer listed for this sample is Illumina HiSeq 1500. Starting from the raw public reads, TCRdb applied fastp trimming at Q25, assembled clones with MiXCR and retained in-frame beta chains. Under each unique CDR3 protein, matching rows form one entry showing the most common genes and DNA. This sample holds roughly 100,000 distinct CDR3 sequences; about 15% were observed only once. About 8.8% of the sample is in the top ten clones. Sequenced input: PBMCs. The receptors derive from a human donor in good health (CMV status not recorded). Some clones in this sample may be carry-over from other donors' samples.

This clonotype has at least ten counts. This chain links TRBV7-8 with TRBJ2-1; the D gene is possibly TRBD2 (5 bases). V was pared by 0 bases and J by 0 bases, with 6 bases between. The length of the CDR3 is 15 residues. Looked up from germline, CDR1 is SGHVS and CDR2 is FQNEAQ. The CDR3 region is CASSLAGSSYNEQFF. As DNA, the CDR3 is TGTGCCAGCAGCTTAGCGGGGAGCTCCTACAATGAGCAGTTCTTC.

This clonotype was observed a few times. This chain links TRBV28 with TRBJ2-7, with a tentative D call TRBD2 (7 bases). Germline loops: CDR1 MDHEN, CDR2 SYDVKM. Trimming took off 3 bases at V and 0 bases at J, with 12 bases between the two ends. CDR3 length equals 15 residues. The DNA of the CDR3 is TGTGCCAGCAGTTTTTGGGGGGGCCCCTCCTACGAGCAGTACTTC. It is translated as CASSFWGGPSYEQYF.

This clonotype appeared many times. J is TRBJ1-4 and V is TRBV7-6; TRBD1 agrees at 10 bases. Losses at the gene ends were 4 bases for V and 7 bases for J; bases not matched to a gene: 3. Germline V gene sequence: CDR1 SGHVS, CDR2 FNYEAQ. This CDR3 comprises 14 residues. In DNA form, the CDR3 reads TGTGCCAGCAGCTGGGGACAGGGGAGTGAAAAACTGTTTTTT. Its translation is CASSWGQGSEKLFF.

V is TRBV6-5 and J is TRBJ1-5, with D unclear. The V end was cut by 6 bases, the J end by 0 bases, with 9 bases between. Per germline, CDR1 MNHEY and CDR2 SVGAGI. The CDR3 is 14 residues long. The chain's CDR3 is CASRKLYSNQPQHF. The CDR3 DNA follows: TGTGCCAGCAGGAAGCTTTATAGCAATCAGCCCCAGCATTTT.

In its sample, this clonotype was seen a few times. This chain uses TRBV20-1 with TRBJ2-7; D is possibly TRBD1 (6 bases). CDR1 and CDR2 from the germline V gene are DFQATT and SNEGSKA (reference sequence). Deletions cut 5 bases from V and 1 base from J, with 9 bases between. The CDR3 is 12 residues long. The CDR3: CSAGQSSYEQYF. For the CDR3, the DNA is TGCAGTGCTGGACAGAGTTCCTACGAGCAGTACTTC.

The genes are TRBV12-3 or TRBV12-4 and TRBJ2-7; TRBD1 matches at 7 bases. The CDR3 spans 16 residues. V gave up 3 bases and J gave up 2 bases; unmatched junction bases: 10. The CDR3 here is CASSFRTGPETYEQYF. CDR3 coding DNA: TGTGCCAGCAGTTTCCGGACAGGCCCGGAGACCTACGAGCAGTACTTC.

This clonotype turned up a few times. The chain joins TRBV14 to TRBJ2-5; D may match TRBD1 or TRBD2 (5 bases each). V was clipped by 4 bases and J by 7 bases, with 16 bases between them. The CDR3 consists of 14 residues. Per the germline V gene, CDR1 is SGHDN and CDR2 is FVKESK. The CDR3 DNA sequence: TGTGCCAGCAGCCCCACCCGGGACCGGGGGACCCAGTACTTC. It encodes CASSPTRDRGTQYF.

In this sample, this clonotype turned up many times. The rearrangement links TRBV7-2 to TRBJ2-1; 8 bases map to TRBD2. The CDR3 is 15 amino acids. V was pared by 5 bases and J by 4 bases, with 7 bases of the junction left unmatched. CDR1 is SGHTA and CDR2 is FQGNSA in the germline V gene. CDR3 DNA sequence: TGTGCCAGCAGCCCAACCGGGACTAGTTACAATGAGCAGTTCTTC. Its translation is CASSPTGTSYNEQFF.

Note on this clonotype: A read error may be the cause here, since a much bigger clone is one base away. This sequence joins TRBV7-2 and TRBJ1-2; D might be TRBD1 (5 bases). Trimming cost V 3 bases and J 4 bases, with 9 bases left between them. The CDR3 runs 13 residues. CDR1 is SGHTA and CDR2 is FQGNSA in the germline V gene. CDR3 sequence reads: CASSFGGSYGYTF. The CDR3 nucleotides are TGTGCCAGCAGCTTCGGGGGTAGCTATGGCTACACCTTC.

The rearrangement links TRBV20-1 to TRBJ1-1; 10 nucleotides agree with TRBD1. V trimming: 3 bases; J trimming: 3 bases; junction bases outside the gene matches: 1. CDR3 size: 13 residues. Germline assignment: CDR1 DFQATT and CDR2 SNEGSKA (reference sequence). CDR3 nucleotide sequence: TGCAGTGCTAGGGGGACAGGGGACACTGAAGCTTTCTTT. It translates to CSARGTGDTEAFF.

Ten or more counts support this clonotype. V gene TRBV7-2 combines with J gene TRBJ2-7; 8 nucleotides line up with TRBD1. Looked up from germline, CDR1 is SGHTA and CDR2 is FQGNSA. The CDR3 spans 15 residues. V shed 1 base and J 5 bases; nucleotides not matched to a gene: 7. CDR3 DNA sequence: TGTGCCAGCAGCTTAGGAAGGACAGGGTCCGACGAGCAGTACTTC. It encodes CASSLGRTGSDEQYF. Filled out from reference TRBV7-2 and TRBJ2-7, the complete variable domain reads GAGVSQSPSNKVTEKGKDVELRCDPISGHTALYWYRQSLGQGLEFLIYFQGNSAPDKSGLPSDRFSAERTGGSVSTLTIQRTQQEDSAVYLCASSLGRTGSDEQYFGPGTRLTVT.

This clonotype was counted at least ten times. The chain uses TRBV2 and TRBJ1-6, with 9 bases matching TRBD1. Germline V gene data show CDR1 as SNHLY and CDR2 as FYNNEI. J gave up 9 bases and V 7 bases, and 10 bases lay outside the gene matches. The CDR3 loop spans 15 amino acids. CDR3 amino acids: CASNLGGQGGSPLHF. The CDR3 DNA reads as TGTGCCAGCAACTTGGGGGGACAGGGTGGTTCACCCCTCCACTTT.